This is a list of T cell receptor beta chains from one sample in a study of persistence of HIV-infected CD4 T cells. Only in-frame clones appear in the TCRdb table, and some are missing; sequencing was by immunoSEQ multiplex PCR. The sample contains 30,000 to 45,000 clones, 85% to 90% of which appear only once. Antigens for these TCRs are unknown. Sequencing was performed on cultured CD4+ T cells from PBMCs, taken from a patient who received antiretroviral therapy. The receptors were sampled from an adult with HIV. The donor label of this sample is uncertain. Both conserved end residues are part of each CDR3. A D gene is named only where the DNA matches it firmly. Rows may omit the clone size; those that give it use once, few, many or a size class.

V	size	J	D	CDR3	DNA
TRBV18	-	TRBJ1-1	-	CASSTGNGEAFF	TGTGCCAGCTCAACAGGAAACGGTGAAGCTTTCTTT
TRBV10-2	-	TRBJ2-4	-	CASSELAGAQYF	TGCGCCAGCAGTGAGTTAGCCGGGGCTCAGTACTTC
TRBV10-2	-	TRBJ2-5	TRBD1	CASRTGARETQYF	TGCGCCAGCAGGACAGGGGCGAGGGAGACCCAGTACTTC
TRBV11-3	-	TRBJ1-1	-	CASSAARGGTEAFF	TGTGCCAGCAGCGCCGCCCGGGGGGGGACTGAAGCTTTCTTT
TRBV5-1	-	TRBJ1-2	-	CASSLVAETFNSNGYTF	TGCGCCAGCAGCTTGGTTGCAGAGACCTTCAACTCTAATGGCTACACCTTC
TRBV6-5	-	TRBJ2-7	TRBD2	CASSWTSGAYEQYF	TGTGCCAGCAGTTGGACTAGCGGGGCCTACGAGCAGTACTTC
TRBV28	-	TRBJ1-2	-	CASSPRGVRYGYTF	TGTGCCAGCAGTCCCCGAGGGGTACGGTATGGCTACACCTTC
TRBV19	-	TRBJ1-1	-	CASKRQVNTEAFF	TGTGCCAGTAAGAGACAGGTGAACACTGAAGCTTTCTTT
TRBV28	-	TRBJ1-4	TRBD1	CASSPLPLGQVSATNEKLFF	TGTGCCAGCAGTCCCTTACCCCTTGGACAGGTCTCTGCAACTAATGAAAAACTGTTTTTT
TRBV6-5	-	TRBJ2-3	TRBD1	CASRPGQNTDTQYF	TGTGCCAGCAGGCCGGGACAGAACACAGATACGCAGTATTTT
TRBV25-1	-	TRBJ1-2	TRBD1	CASSAAGGTNYGYTF	TGTGCCAGCAGTGCCGCAGGGGGAACTAACTATGGCTACACCTTC
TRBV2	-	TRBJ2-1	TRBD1	CASSDGQGTYNEQFF	TGTGCCAGCAGTGACGGACAGGGTACATACAATGAGCAGTTCTTC
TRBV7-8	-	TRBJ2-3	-	CASSLGPKIMDTQYF	TGTGCCAGCAGCCTCGGACCAAAAATAATGGATACGCAGTATTTT
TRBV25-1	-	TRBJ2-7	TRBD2	CASGTSGGLYEQYF	TGTGCCAGCGGGACTAGCGGGGGACTGTACGAGCAGTACTTC
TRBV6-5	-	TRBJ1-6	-	CASRFAGNSPLHF	TGTGCCAGCAGATTTGCGGGGAATTCACCCCTCCACTTT
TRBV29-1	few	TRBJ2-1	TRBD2	CSVRLAGGRYEQFF	TGCAGCGTCCGACTAGCGGGGGGGCGCTATGAGCAGTTCTTC
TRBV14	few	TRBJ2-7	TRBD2	CASSQQIAGASSYEQYF	TGTGCCAGCAGCCAACAAATAGCGGGGGCCAGCTCCTACGAGCAGTACTTC
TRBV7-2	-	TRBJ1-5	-	CASSLVINSNQPQHF	TGTGCCAGCAGCTTAGTTATTAATAGCAATCAGCCCCAGCATTTT
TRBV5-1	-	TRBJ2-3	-	CASSLGRDKKYF	TGCGCCAGCAGCTTGGGGAGGGACAAGAAGTATTTT
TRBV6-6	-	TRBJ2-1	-	CASTPGVGNEQFF	TGTGCCAGCACCCCCGGGGTGGGCAATGAGCAGTTCTTC
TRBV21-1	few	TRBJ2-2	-	CASSKARGGRDTGELFF	TGTGCCAGCAGCAAAGCAAGGGGGGGCCGGGACACCGGGGAGCTGTTTTTT
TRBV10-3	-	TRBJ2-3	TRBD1	CAISEGTGIYTDTQYF	TGTGCCATCAGTGAGGGGACAGGGATCTACACAGATACGCAGTATTTT
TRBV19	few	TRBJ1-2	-	CASAKGLYGYTF	TGTGCCAGCGCCAAGGGGCTCTATGGCTACACCTTC
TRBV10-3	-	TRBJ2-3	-	CAISGTSSTDTQYF	TGTGCCATCAGTGGGACAAGTTCCACAGATACGCAGTATTTT
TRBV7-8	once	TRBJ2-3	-	CASSLVAGKGDTQYF	TGTGCCAGCAGCTTAGTGGCGGGGAAAGGGGATACGCAGTATTTT
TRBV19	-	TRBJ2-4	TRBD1	CATKSRDRPTGAKNIQYF	TGTGCCACTAAATCCCGGGACAGGCCGACCGGAGCCAAAAACATTCAGTACTTC
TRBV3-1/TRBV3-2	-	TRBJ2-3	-	CASSQGRGGSTDTQYF	TGTGCCAGCAGCCAAGGGAGGGGGGGAAGCACAGATACGCAGTATTTT
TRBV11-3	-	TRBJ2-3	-	CASSSPPLDTQYF	TGTGCCAGCAGCTCCCCCCCACTGGATACGCAGTATTTT
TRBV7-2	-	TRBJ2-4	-	CASSLAPGWDIQYF	TGTGCCAGCAGCTTAGCCCCGGGGTGGGACATTCAGTACTTC
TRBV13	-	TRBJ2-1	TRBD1	CASSLGRGQGFNEQFF	TGTGCCAGCAGCTTAGGCCGCGGACAGGGGTTTAATGAGCAGTTCTTC
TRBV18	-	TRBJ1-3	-	CASSPKGQAAGNTIYF	TGTGCCAGCTCACCAAAAGGACAAGCCGCTGGAAACACCATATATTTT
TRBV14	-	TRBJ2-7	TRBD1	CASSQAIGQASSYEQYF	TGTGCCAGCAGCCAGGCCATAGGACAGGCGAGCTCCTACGAGCAGTACTTC
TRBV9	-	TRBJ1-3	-	CASSVRMEGNTIYF	TGTGCCAGCAGCGTAAGAATGGAGGGAAACACCATATATTTT
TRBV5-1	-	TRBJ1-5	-	CASSLTPGESQPQHF	TGCGCCAGCAGCTTGACCCCTGGAGAATCTCAGCCCCAGCATTTT
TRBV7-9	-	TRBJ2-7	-	CASNRQNSYEQYF	TGTGCCAGCAACCGACAGAATTCCTACGAGCAGTACTTC
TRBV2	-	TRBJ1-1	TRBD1	CASSRQGTLSTEAFF	TGTGCCAGCAGTAGACAGGGTACGTTATCCACTGAAGCTTTCTTT
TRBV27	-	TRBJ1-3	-	CASSENSGNTIYF	TGTGCCAGCAGTGAGAACTCTGGAAACACCATATATTTT
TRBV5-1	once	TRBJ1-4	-	CASSLWGGTNEKLFF	TGCGCCAGCAGCTTGTGGGGAGGAACTAATGAAAAACTGTTTTTT
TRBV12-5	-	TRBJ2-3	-	CASGFQAKQYF	TGTGCTAGTGGTTTTCAGGCCAAGCAGTATTTT